This T cell receptor (beta chain) was profiled in a study of shared clonotypes between healthy human individuals. On the study more broadly: Three plates were used per donor for CD4 naive, three for CD4 memory, two for CD8 naive and one for CD8 memory.

The CDR3 runs 15 residues. Germline CDR1 is LNHDA and CDR2 is SQIVND (reference sequence). The junction had 7 bases not matched to a gene; V was cut back by 6 bases and J by 7 bases. Naive CD8 isolation took CD45RO-negative cells positively selected for CCR7 and excluded terminally differentiated effector memory CD45RA+ cells. TCRdb's copy holds only in-frame clones and misses some; the assay was immunoSEQ multiplex PCR. Of fewer than 800,000 clones listed, about 91% are singletons. This clonotype originated in a young man in good health. Input material: naive CD8+ T cells sorted from blood. The chain carries TRBV19 and TRBJ1-5, with 12 nucleotides matching TRBD1. The CDR3: CASRAGTGGFQPQHF. The CDR3 bases are TGTGCCAGTAGAGCCGGGACAGGGGGCTTCCAGCCCCAGCATTTT.